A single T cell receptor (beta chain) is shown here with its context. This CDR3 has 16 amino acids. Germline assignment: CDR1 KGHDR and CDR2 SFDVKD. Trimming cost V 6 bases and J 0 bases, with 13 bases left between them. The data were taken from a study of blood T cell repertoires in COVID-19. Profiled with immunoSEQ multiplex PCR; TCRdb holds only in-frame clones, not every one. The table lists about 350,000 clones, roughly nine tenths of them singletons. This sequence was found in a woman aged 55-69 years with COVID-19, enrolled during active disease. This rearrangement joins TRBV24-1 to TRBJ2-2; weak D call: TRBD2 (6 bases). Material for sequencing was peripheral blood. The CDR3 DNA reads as TGTGCCACCAGTAGCGGGCGGGGTGCGAACACCGGGGAGCTGTTTTTT. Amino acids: CATSSGRGANTGELFF.